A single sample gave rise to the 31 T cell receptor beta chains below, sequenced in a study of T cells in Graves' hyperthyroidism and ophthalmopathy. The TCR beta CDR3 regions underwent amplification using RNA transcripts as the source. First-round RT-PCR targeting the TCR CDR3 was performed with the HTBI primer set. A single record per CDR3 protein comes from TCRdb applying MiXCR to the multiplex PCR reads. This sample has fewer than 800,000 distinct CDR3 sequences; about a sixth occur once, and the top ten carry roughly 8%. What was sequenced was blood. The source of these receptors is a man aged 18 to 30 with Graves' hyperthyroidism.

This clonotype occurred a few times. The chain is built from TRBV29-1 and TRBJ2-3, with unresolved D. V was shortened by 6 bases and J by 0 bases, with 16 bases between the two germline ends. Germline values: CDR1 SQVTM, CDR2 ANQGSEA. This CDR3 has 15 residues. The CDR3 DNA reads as TGCAGCGTCCAGATAGAACGAGTGAGCACAGATACGCAGTATTTT. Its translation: CSVQIERVSTDTQYF.

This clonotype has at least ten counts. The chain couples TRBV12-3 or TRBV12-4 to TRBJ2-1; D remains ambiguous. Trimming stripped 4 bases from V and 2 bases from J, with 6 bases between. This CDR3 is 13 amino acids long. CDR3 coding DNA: TGTGCCAGCAGTTCCTACCCCTACAATGAGCAGTTCTTC. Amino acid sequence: CASSSYPYNEQFF.

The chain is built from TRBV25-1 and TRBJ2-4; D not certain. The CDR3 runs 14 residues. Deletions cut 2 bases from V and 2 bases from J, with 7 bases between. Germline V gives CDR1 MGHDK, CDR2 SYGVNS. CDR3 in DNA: TGTGCCAGCAGTGAAACTGGGACCAAAAACATTCAGTACTTC. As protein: CASSETGTKNIQYF.

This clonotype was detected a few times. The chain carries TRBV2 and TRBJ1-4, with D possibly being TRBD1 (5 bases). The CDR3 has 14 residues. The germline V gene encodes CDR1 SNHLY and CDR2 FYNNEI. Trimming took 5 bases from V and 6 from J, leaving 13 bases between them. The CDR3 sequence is CASSLQGRDEKLFF. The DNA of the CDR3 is TGTGCCAGCAGTCTCCAGGGCCGCGATGAAAAACTGTTTTTT.

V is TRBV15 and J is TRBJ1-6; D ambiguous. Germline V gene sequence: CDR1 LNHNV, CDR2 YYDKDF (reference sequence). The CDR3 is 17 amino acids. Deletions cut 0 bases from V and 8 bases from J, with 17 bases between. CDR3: CATSRDHWVQGDSPLHF. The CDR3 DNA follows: TGTGCCACCAGCAGAGATCATTGGGTACAAGGAGATTCACCCCTCCACTTT. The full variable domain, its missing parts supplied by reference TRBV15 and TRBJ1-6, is DAMVIQNPRYQVTQFGKPVTLSCSQTLNHNVMYWYQQKSSQAPKLLFHYYDKDFNNEADTPDNFQSRRPNTSFCFLDIRSPGLGDTAMYLCATSRDHWVQGDSPLHFGNGTRLTVT.

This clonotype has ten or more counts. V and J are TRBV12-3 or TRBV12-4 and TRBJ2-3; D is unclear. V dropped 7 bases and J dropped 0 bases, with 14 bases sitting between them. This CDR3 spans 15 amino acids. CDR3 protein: CASTLGFTSTDTQYF. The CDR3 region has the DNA TGTGCCAGCACCCTTGGTTTTACTAGCACAGATACGCAGTATTTT.

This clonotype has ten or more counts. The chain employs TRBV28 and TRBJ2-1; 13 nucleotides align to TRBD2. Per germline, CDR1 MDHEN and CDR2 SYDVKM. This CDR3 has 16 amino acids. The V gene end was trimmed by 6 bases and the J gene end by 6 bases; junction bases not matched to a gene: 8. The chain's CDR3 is CASSTRTSGRLNEQFF. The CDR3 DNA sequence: TGTGCCAGCAGCACCCGGACTAGCGGGAGACTCAATGAGCAGTTCTTC. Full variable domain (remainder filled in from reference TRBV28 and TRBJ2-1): DVKVTQSSRYLVKRTGEKVFLECVQDMDHENMFWYRQDPGLGLRLIYFSYDVKMKEKGDIPEGYSVSREKKERFSLILESASTNQTSMYLCASSTRTSGRLNEQFFGPGTRLTVL.

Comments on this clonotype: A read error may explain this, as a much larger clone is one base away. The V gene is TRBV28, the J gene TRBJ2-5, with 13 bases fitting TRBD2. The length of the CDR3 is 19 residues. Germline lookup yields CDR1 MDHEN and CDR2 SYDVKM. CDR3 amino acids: CASSFGRDRGLAGREAQYF. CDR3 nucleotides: TGTGCCAGCAGTTTTGGGCGGGACAGGGGACTAGCGGGACGAGAGGCCCAGTACTTC.

CDR3 region: CAWALGGNTIYF. The DNA for the CDR3 is TGTGCCTGGGCTCTTGGGGGAAACACCATATATTTT. This sequence joins TRBV30 and TRBJ1-3, with no clear D. The germline V gene has CDR1 GTSNPN and CDR2 SVGIG (reference sequence). The CDR3 consists of 12 residues. The V end was cut by 5 bases, the J end by 4 bases, with 9 bases between.

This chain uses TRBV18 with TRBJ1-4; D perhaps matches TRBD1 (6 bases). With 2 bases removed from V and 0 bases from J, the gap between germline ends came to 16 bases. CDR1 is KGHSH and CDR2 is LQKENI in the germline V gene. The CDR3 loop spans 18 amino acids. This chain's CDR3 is CASSPGSRGLATNEKLFF. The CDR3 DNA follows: TGTGCCAGCTCACCAGGGTCCAGGGGACTTGCAACTAATGAAAAACTGTTTTTT. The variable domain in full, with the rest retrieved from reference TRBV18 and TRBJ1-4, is NAGVMQNPRHLVRRRGQEARLRCSPMKGHSHVYWYRQLPEEGLKFMVYLQKENIIDESGMPKERFSAEFPKEGPSILRIQQVVRGDSAAYFCASSPGSRGLATNEKLFFGSGTQLSVL.

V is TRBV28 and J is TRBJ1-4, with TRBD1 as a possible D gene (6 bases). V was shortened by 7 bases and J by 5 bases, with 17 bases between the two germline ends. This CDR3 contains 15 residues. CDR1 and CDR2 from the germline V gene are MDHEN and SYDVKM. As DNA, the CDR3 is TGTGCCAGCACCAATCCCGGGGGCGTAAATGAAAAACTGTTTTTT. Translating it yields CASTNPGGVNEKLFF.

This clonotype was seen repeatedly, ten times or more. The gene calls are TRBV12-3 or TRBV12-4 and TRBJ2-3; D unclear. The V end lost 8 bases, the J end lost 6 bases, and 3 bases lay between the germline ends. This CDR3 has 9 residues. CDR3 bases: TGTGCCAGCGGGGATACGCAGTATTTT. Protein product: CASGDTQYF.

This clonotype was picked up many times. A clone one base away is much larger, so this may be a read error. The CDR3, as DNA: TGTGCCAGCAGCTTAGGGAGCCCAGATACGCAGTATTTT. This gives the protein CASSLGSPDTQYF. The chain is built from TRBV7-9 and TRBJ2-3; no clear D gene. Germline V lookup: CDR1 SEHNR, CDR2 FQNEAQ (reference sequence). Trimming took off 1 base at V and 4 bases at J, with 6 bases between the two ends. This CDR3 has 13 amino acids.

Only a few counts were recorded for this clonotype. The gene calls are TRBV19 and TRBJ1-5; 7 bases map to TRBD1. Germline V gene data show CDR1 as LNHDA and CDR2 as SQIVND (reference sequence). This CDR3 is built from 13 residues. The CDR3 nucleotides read TGTGCTATTGGGACACCAGGGGGTCAGCCCCAGCATTTT. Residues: CAIGTPGGQPQHF.

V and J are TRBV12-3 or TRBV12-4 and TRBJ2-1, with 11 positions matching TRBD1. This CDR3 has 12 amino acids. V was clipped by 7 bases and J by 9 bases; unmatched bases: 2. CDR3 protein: CASTGQGAEQFF. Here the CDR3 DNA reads TGTGCCAGCACCGGACAGGGGGCTGAGCAGTTCTTC.

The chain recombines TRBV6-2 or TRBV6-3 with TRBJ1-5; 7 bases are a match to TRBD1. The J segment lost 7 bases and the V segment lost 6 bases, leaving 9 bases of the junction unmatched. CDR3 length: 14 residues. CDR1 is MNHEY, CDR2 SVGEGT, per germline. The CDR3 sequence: CASSDRVSEQPQHF. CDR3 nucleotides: TGTGCCAGCAGCGACAGGGTTTCGGAGCAGCCCCAGCATTTT.

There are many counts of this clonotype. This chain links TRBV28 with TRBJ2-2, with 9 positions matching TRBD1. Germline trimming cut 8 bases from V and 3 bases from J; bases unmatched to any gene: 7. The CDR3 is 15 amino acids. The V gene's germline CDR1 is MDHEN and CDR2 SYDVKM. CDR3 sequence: CASFRDRAYTGELFF. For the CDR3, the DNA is TGTGCCAGCTTCCGGGACAGGGCTTACACCGGGGAGCTGTTTTTT. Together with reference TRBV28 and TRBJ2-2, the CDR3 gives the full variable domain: DVKVTQSSRYLVKRTGEKVFLECVQDMDHENMFWYRQDPGLGLRLIYFSYDVKMKEKGDIPEGYSVSREKKERFSLILESASTNQTSMYLCASFRDRAYTGELFFGEGSRLTVL.

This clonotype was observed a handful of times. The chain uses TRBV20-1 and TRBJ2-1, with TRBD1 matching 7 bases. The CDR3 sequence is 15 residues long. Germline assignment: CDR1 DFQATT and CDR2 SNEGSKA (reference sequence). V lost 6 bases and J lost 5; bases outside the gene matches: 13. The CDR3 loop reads CSANSPGQRNNEQFF. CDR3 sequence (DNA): TGCAGTGCAAATTCCCCGGGACAGCGAAACAATGAGCAGTTCTTC.

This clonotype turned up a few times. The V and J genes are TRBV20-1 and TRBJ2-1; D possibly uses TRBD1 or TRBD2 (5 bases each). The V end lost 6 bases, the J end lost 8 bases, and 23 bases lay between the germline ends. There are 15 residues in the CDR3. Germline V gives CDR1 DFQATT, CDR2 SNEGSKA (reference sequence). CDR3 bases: TGCAGTGCCCCCCGGGACGGGCGAGTTGGGGATGAGCAGTTCTTC. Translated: CSAPRDGRVGDEQFF.

The CDR3: CASSLEQVGQPQHF. The DNA of the CDR3 is TGTGCCAGCAGCTTAGAACAGGTCGGTCAGCCCCAGCATTTT. The chain combines TRBV7-9 with TRBJ1-5, with a possible D match to TRBD1 (5 bases). CDR3 length equals 14 residues. V lost 1 base to trimming and J lost 6 bases, with 10 bases between them. CDR1 is SEHNR, CDR2 FQNEAQ, per germline (reference sequence).

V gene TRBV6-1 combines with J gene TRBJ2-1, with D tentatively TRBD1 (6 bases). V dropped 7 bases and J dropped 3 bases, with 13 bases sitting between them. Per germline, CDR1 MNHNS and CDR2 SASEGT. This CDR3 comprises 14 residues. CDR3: CASKPEGVYNEQFF. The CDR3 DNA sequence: TGTGCCAGCAAACCCGAGGGGGTCTACAATGAGCAGTTCTTC.

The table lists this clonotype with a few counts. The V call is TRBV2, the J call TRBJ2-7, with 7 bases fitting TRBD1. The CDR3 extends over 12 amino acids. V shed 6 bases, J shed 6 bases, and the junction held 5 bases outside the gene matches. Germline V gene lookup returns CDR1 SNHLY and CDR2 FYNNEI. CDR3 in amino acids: CASRATGVEQYF. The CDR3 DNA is TGTGCCAGCAGAGCTACAGGGGTCGAGCAGTACTTC.

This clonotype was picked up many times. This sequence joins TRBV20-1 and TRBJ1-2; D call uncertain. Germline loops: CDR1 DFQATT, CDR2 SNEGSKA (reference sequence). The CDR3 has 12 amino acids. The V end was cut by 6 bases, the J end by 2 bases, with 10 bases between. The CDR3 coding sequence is TGCAGTGCCCAGGTCGGGAACTATGGCTACACCTTC. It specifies CSAQVGNYGYTF.

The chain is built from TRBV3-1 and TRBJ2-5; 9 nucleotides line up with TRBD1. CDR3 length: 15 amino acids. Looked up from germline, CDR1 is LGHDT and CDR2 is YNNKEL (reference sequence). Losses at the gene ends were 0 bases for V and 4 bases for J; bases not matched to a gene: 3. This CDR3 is CASSQEGQGRETQYF. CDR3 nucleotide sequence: TGTGCCAGCAGCCAAGAGGGACAGGGACGAGAGACCCAGTACTTC.

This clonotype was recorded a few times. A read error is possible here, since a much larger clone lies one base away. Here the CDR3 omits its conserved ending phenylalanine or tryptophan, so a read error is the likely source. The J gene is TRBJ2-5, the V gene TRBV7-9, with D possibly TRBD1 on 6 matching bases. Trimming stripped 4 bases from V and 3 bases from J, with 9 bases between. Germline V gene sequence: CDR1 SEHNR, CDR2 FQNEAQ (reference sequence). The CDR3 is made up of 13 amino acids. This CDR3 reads CASSSWTEETQYL. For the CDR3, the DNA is TGTGCCAGCAGCTCGTGGACAGAAGAGACCCAGTACCTC.

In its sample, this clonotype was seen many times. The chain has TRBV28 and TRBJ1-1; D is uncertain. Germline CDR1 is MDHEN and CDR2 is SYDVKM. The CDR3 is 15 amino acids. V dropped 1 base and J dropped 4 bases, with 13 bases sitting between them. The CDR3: CASSLYYGVGTEAFF. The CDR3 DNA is TGTGCCAGCAGTTTATATTATGGGGTGGGCACTGAAGCTTTCTTT.

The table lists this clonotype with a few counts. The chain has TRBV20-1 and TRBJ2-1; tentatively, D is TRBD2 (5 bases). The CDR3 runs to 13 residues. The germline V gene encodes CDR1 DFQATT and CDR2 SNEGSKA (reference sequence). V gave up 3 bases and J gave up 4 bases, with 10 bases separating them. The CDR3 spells CSARSGPYNEQFF. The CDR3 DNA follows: TGCAGTGCTAGGAGCGGACCTTACAATGAGCAGTTCTTC.

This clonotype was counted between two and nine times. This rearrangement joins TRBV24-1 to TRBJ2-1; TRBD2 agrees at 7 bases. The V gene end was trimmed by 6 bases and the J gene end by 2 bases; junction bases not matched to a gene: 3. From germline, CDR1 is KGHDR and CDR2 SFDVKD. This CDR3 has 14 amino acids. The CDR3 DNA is TGTGCCACCAGTACGGGAGGCGCCTACAATGAGCAGTTCTTC. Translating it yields CATSTGGAYNEQFF.

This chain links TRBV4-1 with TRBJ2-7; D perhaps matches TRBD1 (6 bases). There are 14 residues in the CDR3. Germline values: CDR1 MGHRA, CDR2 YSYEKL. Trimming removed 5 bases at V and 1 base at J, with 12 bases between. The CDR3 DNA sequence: TGCGCCAGCAGCAAACTGGACAGTTCCTACGAGCAGTACTTC. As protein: CASSKLDSSYEQYF.

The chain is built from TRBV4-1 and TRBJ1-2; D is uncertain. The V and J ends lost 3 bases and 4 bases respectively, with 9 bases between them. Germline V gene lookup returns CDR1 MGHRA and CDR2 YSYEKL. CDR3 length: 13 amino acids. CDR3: CASSHVKRYGYTF. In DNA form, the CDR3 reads TGCGCCAGCAGCCATGTCAAGCGCTATGGCTACACCTTC.

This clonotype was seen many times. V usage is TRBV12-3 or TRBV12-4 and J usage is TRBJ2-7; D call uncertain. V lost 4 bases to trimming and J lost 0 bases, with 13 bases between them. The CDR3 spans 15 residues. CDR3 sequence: CASSSLAPSSYEQYF. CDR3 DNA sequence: TGTGCCAGCAGTTCCCTGGCTCCTAGCTCCTACGAGCAGTACTTC.